Following are 20 T cell receptor beta chains from one sample sequenced in a study of neurological immune-mediated disorders. MiXCR, run by TCRdb on the 5' RACE reads, gives a single entry per CDR3 protein. This table has roughly 89,000 distinct CDR3 sequences, around 2.6% appearing once. The sequencing input was PBMCs. The receptors here all came from a young woman with multiple sclerosis.

V and J are TRBV18 and TRBJ1-2; the D gene is possibly TRBD1 (5 bases). The CDR3 is 16 residues long. V was shortened by 3 bases and J by 0 bases, with 14 bases between the two germline ends. Germline V gene lookup returns CDR1 KGHSH and CDR2 LQKENI. The CDR3 here is CASSPRDGETNYGYTF. CDR3 sequence (DNA): TGTGCCAGCTCACCTAGGGACGGCGAGACTAACTATGGCTACACCTTC.

This clonotype was observed many times. The chain couples TRBV29-1 to TRBJ1-1; D is ambiguous. The CDR3 loop spans 12 amino acids. From germline, CDR1 is SQVTM and CDR2 ANQGSEA. V lost 2 bases and J 7 bases, leaving 11 bases between the germline ends. CDR3 nucleotide sequence: TGCAGCGTTGAAATCTACGGTTATGAAGCTTTCTTT. Its translation is CSVEIYGYEAFF.

This clonotype was picked up many times. The chain couples TRBV5-1 to TRBJ2-3; 12 nucleotides align to TRBD2. CDR1 is SGHRS and CDR2 is YFSETQ in the germline V gene. This CDR3 contains 15 residues. V shed 0 bases, J shed 5 bases, and the junction held 1 base outside the gene matches. The CDR3 DNA reads TGCGCCAGCAGCTTGGGGGGACTAGCGGGAGATACGCAGTATTTT. Its translation is CASSLGGLAGDTQYF.

Ten or more counts support this clonotype. This rearrangement joins TRBV27 to TRBJ2-7; maybe TRBD2 (6 bases). The CDR3 extends over 15 amino acids. The V gene lost 6 bases and the J gene lost 2 bases, with 17 bases spanning the gap. The germline V gene encodes CDR1 MNHEY and CDR2 SMNVEV (reference sequence). In nucleotides, the CDR3 is TGTGCCAGCAGGGGCGGGATAGTCCCAGCCTACGAGCAGTACTTC. Its protein product is CASRGGIVPAYEQYF.

Worth noting for this clonotype: An end of the junction differs from the germline gene, which may be a read error. The chain couples TRBV12-3 or TRBV12-4 to TRBJ2-7; no definite D call. This CDR3 is built from 11 residues. In DNA, the CDR3 is TGTGACAGCAGCCGTCGAGGCGAGCAGTACTTC. It is translated as CDSSRRGEQYF.

This clonotype showed up many times. This chain connects TRBV29-1 to TRBJ2-5; 7 nucleotides agree with TRBD1. The V and J ends lost 3 bases and 5 bases, in that order; junction bases with no gene match: 15. This CDR3 comprises 16 residues. Germline loops: CDR1 SQVTM, CDR2 ANQGSEA. The CDR3 is CSVEDWDRDRQETQYF. The CDR3 nucleotides read TGCAGCGTTGAGGACTGGGACCGGGACAGACAGGAGACCCAGTACTTC.

This clonotype was recorded many times. The chain combines TRBV6-5 with TRBJ2-7; D unclear. Trimming took 5 bases from V and 2 from J, leaving 10 bases between them. The CDR3 is 13 amino acids. Germline lookup yields CDR1 MNHEY and CDR2 SVGAGI. The CDR3 sequence: CASSVAGTYEQYF. In nucleotides, the CDR3 is TGTGCCAGCAGTGTGGCCGGAACCTACGAGCAGTACTTC.

This clonotype was recorded at least ten times. This chain connects TRBV29-1 to TRBJ1-2; D unclear. The CDR3 runs 12 residues. V dropped 5 bases and J dropped 4 bases, with 11 bases sitting between them. Germline V CDR1 and CDR2: SQVTM, ANQGSEA. The CDR3, as DNA: TGCAGCGTTCAACCGGGGTCCTATGGCTACACCTTC. Translating it yields CSVQPGSYGYTF.

The table lists this clonotype with many counts. The chain is built from TRBV20-1 and TRBJ2-5, with 8 bases aligning to TRBD2. CDR3 length: 15 residues. Germline V lookup: CDR1 DFQATT, CDR2 SNEGSKA (reference sequence). Unmatched junction bases numbered 10, after V lost 5 bases and J lost 2 bases. This chain's CDR3 is CSALSLSGNQETQYF. The CDR3 region has the DNA TGCAGTGCTCTATCCCTTAGCGGGAATCAAGAGACCCAGTACTTC.

This clonotype has a count of ten or more. The chain has TRBV7-2 and TRBJ2-7; TRBD1 is a possible D gene (8 bases). V was clipped by 4 bases and J by 6 bases, with 22 bases between them. Germline CDR1 reads SGHTA; CDR2 reads FQGNSA. The CDR3 is 16 amino acids. This chain's CDR3 is CASSSGGLGQGVEQYF. The DNA for the CDR3 is TGTGCCAGCAGCTCCGGGGGGTTAGGACAGGGTGTCGAGCAGTACTTC. The variable domain in full, with the rest retrieved from reference TRBV7-2 and TRBJ2-7, is GAGVSQSPSNKVTEKGKDVELRCDPISGHTALYWYRQSLGQGLEFLIYFQGNSAPDKSGLPSDRFSAERTGGSVSTLTIQRTQQEDSAVYLCASSSGGLGQGVEQYFGPGTRLTVT.

This clonotype came up many times. This chain connects TRBV29-1 to TRBJ1-1; tentatively, D is TRBD1 (5 bases). The CDR3 is 13 residues long. The germline gives CDR1 SQVTM, CDR2 ANQGSEA. Trimming left V 5 bases short and J 6 bases short, with 16 bases between. CDR3: CSVLRQTGAEAFF. CDR3 nucleotide sequence: TGCAGCGTTTTGCGGCAGACGGGGGCTGAAGCTTTCTTT.

At least ten counts were recorded for this clonotype. The chain recombines TRBV7-2 with TRBJ2-1; D remains ambiguous. The CDR3 runs to 14 residues. In germline, CDR1 is SGHTA, CDR2 FQGNSA. The V end lost 0 bases, the J end lost 6 bases, and 9 bases lay between the germline ends. Written as DNA, the CDR3 is TGTGCCAGCAGCTTAGCGCTACAGATCAATGAGCAGTTCTTC. Translation gives CASSLALQINEQFF.

This clonotype occurred many times. This chain uses TRBV6-6 with TRBJ2-7; 9 bases match TRBD1. Germline CDR1 MNHNY, CDR2 SVGAGI (reference sequence). This CDR3 has 15 residues. V trimming: 4 bases; J trimming: 1 base; junction bases outside the gene matches: 5. CDR3 nucleotide sequence: TGTGCCAGCAGTTTCGGGACAGGGCGATCCTACGAGCAGTACTTC. Encoded protein: CASSFGTGRSYEQYF.

In this sample, this clonotype turned up many times. The CDR3 DNA sequence: TGTGCCAGCAGTTACTGGAGAGCCCGAGATACGCAGTATTTT. Amino acid sequence: CASSYWRARDTQYF. The gene calls are TRBV6-2 or TRBV6-3 and TRBJ2-3; D is undetermined. V shed 1 base and J shed 5 bases, with 10 bases lying between them. CDR1 and CDR2 from the germline V gene are MNHEY and SVGEGT. The CDR3 length is 14 residues.

The table lists this clonotype with many counts. This rearrangement joins TRBV9 to TRBJ1-1, with D perhaps TRBD1 (6 bases). This CDR3 region has 17 residues. Germline CDR1 SGDLS, CDR2 YYNGEE. The V end was cut by 4 bases, the J end by 6 bases, with 25 bases between. CDR3 DNA sequence: TGTGCCAGCAGCTTCCTCGGGACAAGTAGGGGAGTGGCTGAAGCTTTCTTT. This translates into CASSFLGTSRGVAEAFF.

There are many counts of this clonotype. J is TRBJ1-2 and V is TRBV5-6; D gene unclear. The CDR3 totals 16 residues. Germline loops: CDR1 SGHDT, CDR2 YYEEEE. Trimming removed 3 bases at V and 4 bases at J, with 19 bases between. The CDR3 DNA reads TGTGCCAGCAGCTCCTTATCGGACGACGGAGCCTATGGCTACACCTTC. Protein product: CASSSLSDDGAYGYTF.

This clonotype has ten or more counts. The J gene is TRBJ1-3, the V gene TRBV7-2; no firm D call. The CDR3 is 14 residues long. Germline CDR1 reads SGHTA; CDR2 reads FQGNSA. V gave up 1 base and J gave up 4 bases, with 8 bases separating them. CDR3 bases: TGTGCCAGCAGCTTAGGGGGTACAGGAAACACCATATATTTT. Translation gives CASSLGGTGNTIYF.

This clonotype was observed many times. V and J are TRBV29-1 and TRBJ1-4; 7 nucleotides align to TRBD1. The CDR3 sequence is 13 residues long. In germline, CDR1 is SQVTM, CDR2 ANQGSEA. V dropped 7 bases and J dropped 7; count of bases not matched to a gene: 9. This chain's CDR3 is CSGTGPAREKLFF. CDR3 bases: TGCAGCGGGACAGGACCTGCTCGTGAAAAACTGTTTTTT.

At least ten counts were recorded for this clonotype. The rearrangement links TRBV15 to TRBJ1-4, with 8 nucleotides matching TRBD1. The germline CDR1 and CDR2 sequences are LNHNV and YYDKDF (reference sequence). The CDR3 has 16 residues. V trimming: 0 bases; J trimming: 8 bases; junction bases outside the gene matches: 8. The CDR3 sequence is CATSRDKGRGQEKLFF. The CDR3 nucleotides are TGTGCCACCAGCAGAGATAAGGGCAGGGGGCAGGAAAAACTGTTTTTT.

This clonotype was counted at least ten times. The chain joins TRBV20-1 to TRBJ2-7, with 10 bases matching TRBD2. Trimming took 5 bases from V and 4 from J; bases not matched to a gene: 5. The germline V gene encodes CDR1 DFQATT and CDR2 SNEGSKA (reference sequence). The CDR3 runs to 13 residues. The CDR3 region is CSASAGGRYEQYF. DNA of the CDR3: TGCAGTGCTTCAGCGGGAGGGCGGTACGAGCAGTACTTC.